This T cell receptor beta chain was observed in a study of cytomegalovirus exposure and HLA in healthy donors. Study-wide results and limits: Cytomegalovirus-associated TCR beta chains were listed, numbering some 170. In a later analysis, across HLA loci, associated TCR counts were highest for DRB1, lowest for HLA-C.

A note on this clone: Its antigen is not identified.

13 Jbeta primers and 60 Vbeta primers were used for the PCR. Measured with immunoSEQ multiplex PCR; TCRdb has only the in-frame clones, and not every one. The sample yields roughly 120,000 clones, 73% seen once. The CDR3 sequence is 14 residues long. Between the trimmed V and J ends, which lost 0 bases and 9 bases, there was a span of 10 bases. Germline assignment: CDR1 SGHRS and CDR2 YFSETQ. The chain carries TRBV5-1 and TRBJ1-6; D is ambiguous. This clonotype originated in a man aged 60 to 75 in good health and CMV-seropositive. The sequencing input was PBMCs. The CDR3 reads CASSLEQRGSPLHF. CDR3 coding DNA: TGCGCCAGCAGCTTGGAACAACGCGGTTCACCCCTCCACTTT. Full variable domain (missing parts from reference TRBV5-1 and TRBJ1-6): KAGVTQTPRYLIKTRGQQVTLSCSPISGHRSVSWYQQTPGQGLQFLFEYFSETQRNKGNFPGRFSGRQFSNSRSEMNVSTLELGDSALYLCASSLEQRGSPLHFGNGTRLTVT.